Shown below are 26 T cell receptor beta chains from a single sample sequenced in a study of tissue T cells after allogeneic stem cell transplantation. Produced via immunoSEQ multiplex PCR; TCRdb's table is partial and in-frame only. Among about 6,000 clones, around 62% were seen once, and the ten largest hold 14%. The input for sequencing was duodenum tissue, taken at autopsy. The receptors come from a woman between 18 and 55 years old with breast cancer.

The gene calls are TRBV7-2 and TRBJ2-7; D is ambiguous. This CDR3 contains 13 residues. CDR1 SGHTA and CDR2 FQGNSA come from the germline V gene. Trimming removed 6 bases from V and 1 base from J, with 10 bases in between. The CDR3: CASRFSPSYEQYF. CDR3 sequence (DNA): TGTGCCAGCAGGTTTTCCCCATCCTACGAGCAGTACTTC.

The chain recombines TRBV19 with TRBJ2-7, with D tentatively TRBD2 (6 bases). This CDR3 is 15 amino acids long. Germline CDR1 and CDR2: LNHDA and SQIVND (reference sequence). V was trimmed by 3 bases and J by 4 bases, leaving 16 bases between them. CDR3 region: CASSMEGNVEYEQYF. The CDR3 nucleotides are TGTGCCAGTAGTATGGAGGGGAACGTAGAATACGAGCAGTACTTC.

The chain couples TRBV6-6 to TRBJ1-6; D uncertain. The germline V gene encodes CDR1 MNHNY and CDR2 SVGAGI (reference sequence). The length of the CDR3 is 13 residues. Trimming left V 4 bases short and J 7 bases short, with 8 bases between. The DNA of the CDR3 is TGTGCCAGCAGTTCGGTAGCGAATTCACCCCTCCACTTT. Translation: CASSSVANSPLHF.

The chain links TRBV7-2 to TRBJ2-7, with D hard to call. Germline assignment: CDR1 SGHTA and CDR2 FQGNSA. The CDR3 extends over 13 amino acids. Trimming removed 3 bases from V and 3 bases from J, with 9 bases in between. The CDR3: CASSFAKSYEQYF. In DNA form, the CDR3 reads TGTGCCAGCAGCTTCGCCAAAAGCTACGAGCAGTACTTC.

The chain uses TRBV7-2 and TRBJ2-2; 9 bases line up with TRBD1. The germline CDR1 and CDR2 sequences are SGHTA and FQGNSA. After removal of 5 bases from V and 3 bases from J, the junction contained 10 bases not matched to a gene. CDR3 length equals 17 residues. The CDR3: CASSGGTGSVDTGELFF. The CDR3 DNA follows: TGTGCCAGCAGCGGAGGGACAGGGAGTGTGGACACCGGGGAGCTGTTTTTT. The variable domain in full, completed from reference TRBV7-2 and TRBJ2-2, reads GAGVSQSPSNKVTEKGKDVELRCDPISGHTALYWYRQSLGQGLEFLIYFQGNSAPDKSGLPSDRFSAERTGGSVSTLTIQRTQQEDSAVYLCASSGGTGSVDTGELFFGEGSRLTVL.

This clone was counted between two and nine times. The chain uses TRBV5-4 and TRBJ2-7, with 9 bases identical to TRBD1. Unmatched junction bases numbered 1, after V lost 2 bases and J lost 1 base. This CDR3 is built from 14 residues. Germline assignment: CDR1 SGHNT and CDR2 YYREEE (reference sequence). In DNA form, the CDR3 reads TGTGCCAGCAGCTTAGACAGGGGGTCCTACGAGCAGTACTTC. It encodes CASSLDRGSYEQYF.

The chain recombines TRBV6-6 with TRBJ2-7; the D is unclear. The CDR3 spans 13 residues. Germline V gives CDR1 MNHNY, CDR2 SVGAGI (reference sequence). V was shortened by 2 bases and J by 6 bases, with 11 bases between the two germline ends. This CDR3 is CASSYELVSEQYF. The DNA for the CDR3 is TGTGCCAGCAGTTACGAGCTCGTTAGCGAGCAGTACTTC.

This clone was recorded only once. The chain combines TRBV27 with TRBJ1-4, with 7 bases identical to TRBD1. Germline values: CDR1 MNHEY, CDR2 SMNVEV (reference sequence). After removal of 2 bases from V and 6 bases from J, the junction contained 0 bases not matched to a gene. The CDR3 sequence is 13 residues long. CDR3 nucleotides: TGTGCCAGCAGTTTAACAGGGGATGAAAAACTGTTTTTT. Translated, it gives CASSLTGDEKLFF.

The chain joins TRBV5-1 to TRBJ2-5, with D perhaps matching TRBD2 (6 bases). The V gene lost 0 bases and the J gene lost 1 base, with 10 bases spanning the gap. Germline lookup yields CDR1 SGHRS and CDR2 YFSETQ. This CDR3 spans 15 amino acids. The CDR3, as DNA: TGCGCCAGCAGCTTGGGAACTAGCAGCCAAGAGACCCAGTACTTC. Amino acids: CASSLGTSSQETQYF.

This clone is labeled as large. The chain recombines TRBV30 with TRBJ2-1; D is unclear. Between the trimmed V and J ends, which lost 0 bases and 8 bases, there was a span of 11 bases. This CDR3 spans 13 amino acids. Germline V lookup: CDR1 GTSNPN, CDR2 SVGIG (reference sequence). The CDR3 bases are TGTGCCTGGAGTGTCACTGCGTCTGATGAGCAGTTCTTC. This translates into CAWSVTASDEQFF.

Remarks on this clone: A much larger clone is a single base away; this may be a read error. The same CDR3 arises from other DNA sequences in this sample as well. The rearrangement links TRBV6-2 or TRBV6-3 to TRBJ2-7, with a possible D match to TRBD2 (6 bases). The V and J ends lost 2 bases and 3 bases respectively, with 11 bases between them. Germline CDR1 and CDR2: MNHEY and SVGEGT. The CDR3 length is 14 residues. The DNA of the CDR3 is TGTGCCAGCAGTTACGCGGGGTCAGGCTACGAGCAGTACTTC. Residues: CASSYAGSGYEQYF.

This chain connects TRBV1 to TRBJ2-1; the D call of TRBD1 is as the table states it, not checked on the DNA. TRBV1 counts as a pseudogene. The CDR3 consists of 16 residues. The CDR3 nucleotides read TGCACCAGCAGCCAGGCCCACAGGGGACCCTACAATGAGCAGTTCTTC. Its protein product is CTSSQAHRGPYNEQFF.

The chain employs TRBV6-5 and TRBJ1-1; TRBD1 might be the D (5 bases). The CDR3 is made up of 14 amino acids. Trimming left V 2 bases short and J 6 bases short, with 13 bases between. Germline assignment: CDR1 MNHEY and CDR2 SVGAGI. CDR3 in amino acids: CASSYNRQHPEAFF. CDR3 coding DNA: TGTGCCAGCAGTTACAATAGACAGCACCCTGAAGCTTTCTTT.

The genes are TRBV4-2 and TRBJ2-4; D unresolved. The CDR3 has 16 amino acids. Deletions cut 4 bases from V and 0 bases from J, with 13 bases between. CDR1 is LGHNA, CDR2 YNFKEQ, per germline. The DNA of the CDR3 is TGTGCCAGCAGCCCGACCCCACCAGGAGCCAAAAACATTCAGTACTTC. It specifies CASSPTPPGAKNIQYF.

CDR3 sequence reads: CASSENRDSPLHF. The CDR3 coding sequence is TGTGCCAGCAGCGAAAACAGGGATTCACCCCTCCACTTT. This chain uses TRBV7-6 with TRBJ1-6; D perhaps matches TRBD1 (6 bases). Trimming removed 5 bases from V and 8 bases from J, with 10 bases in between. CDR1 SGHVS and CDR2 FNYEAQ come from the germline V gene. The CDR3 runs 13 residues.

This clone showed up just once. The V gene is TRBV7-2, the J gene TRBJ2-7, with a tentative D call TRBD2 (6 bases). The V and J ends lost 4 bases and 1 base respectively, with 14 bases between them. The germline V gene encodes CDR1 SGHTA and CDR2 FQGNSA. This CDR3 has 15 residues. The DNA of the CDR3 is TGTGCCAGCAGCTCATCGGGGCTAGCGTCCTACGAGCAGTACTTC. Protein: CASSSSGLASYEQYF.

The V call is TRBV7-6, the J call TRBJ2-7, with 10 bases fitting TRBD2. With 5 bases clipped from V and 3 bases from J, the junction kept 4 bases outside the gene matches. Germline CDR1 reads SGHVS; CDR2 reads FNYEAQ. This CDR3 is built from 14 residues. CDR3 loop: CASSPSSGSYEQYF. DNA of the CDR3: TGTGCCAGCAGCCCCTCTAGCGGGAGCTACGAGCAGTACTTC.

V gene TRBV6-2 or TRBV6-3 combines with J gene TRBJ2-5, with 16 bases that match TRBD2. After removal of 0 bases from V and 5 bases from J, the junction contained 9 bases not matched to a gene. CDR3 size: 19 residues. Germline V lookup: CDR1 MNHEY, CDR2 SVGEGT. The CDR3 nucleotides are TGTGCCAGCAGTTACTCGTATGGGACTAGCGGGGGGGCCTCGGAGACCCAGTACTTC. Translation: CASSYSYGTSGGASETQYF.

The chain employs TRBV9 and TRBJ2-3; D is perhaps TRBD2 (6 bases). With 1 base removed from V and 4 bases from J, the gap between germline ends came to 16 bases. Germline CDR1 and CDR2: SGDLS and YYNGEE. The CDR3 covers 16 residues. CDR3 region: CASSVSAGSAADTQYF. The CDR3 nucleotides are TGTGCCAGCAGCGTAAGCGCGGGATCTGCTGCAGATACGCAGTATTTT.

V and J are TRBV6-6 and TRBJ2-3; D gene ambiguous. This CDR3 region has 13 residues. The germline V gene encodes CDR1 MNHNY and CDR2 SVGAGI (reference sequence). The V end was cut by 2 bases, the J end by 2 bases, with 5 bases between. CDR3 sequence reads: CASSYELTDTQYF. Here the CDR3 DNA reads TGTGCCAGCAGTTACGAGCTCACAGATACGCAGTATTTT.

V usage is TRBV18 and J usage is TRBJ2-5; D not resolved. V was cut by 1 base and J by 5 bases, with 14 bases left in between. The CDR3 is 15 amino acids. The V gene's germline CDR1 is KGHSH and CDR2 LQKENI. The CDR3 protein is CASSPQSAARETQYF. CDR3 coding DNA: TGTGCCAGCTCACCACAATCGGCGGCTCGGGAGACCCAGTACTTC.

This clone was observed a few times. This sample includes further DNA sequences coding for the same CDR3. The chain couples TRBV6-2 or TRBV6-3 to TRBJ2-7, with D possibly TRBD1 on 5 matching bases. The germline CDR1 and CDR2 sequences are MNHEY and SVGEGT. The CDR3 contains 14 residues. Trimming took 2 bases from V and 3 from J, leaving 11 bases between them. CDR3 sequence reads: CASSYVAGNYEQYF. As DNA, the CDR3 is TGTGCCAGCAGTTACGTGGCAGGGAACTACGAGCAGTACTTC.

The chain links TRBV5-1 to TRBJ1-4, with 10 bases aligning to TRBD1. The V and J ends lost 3 bases and 6 bases, in that order; junction bases with no gene match: 2. Germline V gives CDR1 SGHRS, CDR2 YFSETQ. CDR3 length: 14 residues. The CDR3: CASSSGTGDEKLFF. CDR3 nucleotide sequence: TGCGCCAGCAGCTCCGGGACAGGGGATGAAAAACTGTTTTTT. Together with reference TRBV5-1 and TRBJ1-4, the CDR3 gives the full variable domain: KAGVTQTPRYLIKTRGQQVTLSCSPISGHRSVSWYQQTPGQGLQFLFEYFSETQRNKGNFPGRFSGRQFSNSRSEMNVSTLELGDSALYLCASSSGTGDEKLFFGSGTQLSVL.

The V and J genes are TRBV7-2 and TRBJ2-2; TRBD2 matches at 10 bases. Germline V CDR1 and CDR2: SGHTA, FQGNSA. This CDR3 has 13 amino acids. The V segment lost 9 bases and the J segment 4 bases; nucleotides outside the gene matches: 2. The CDR3 DNA is TGTGCCAGTACTAGCGGGGTCACCGGGGAGCTGTTTTTT. This sequence encodes CASTSGVTGELFF.

V usage is TRBV5-4 and J usage is TRBJ2-2; TRBD2 aligns across 12 bases. The CDR3 is 18 residues long. Germline V gives CDR1 SGHNT, CDR2 YYREEE (reference sequence). V shed 4 bases, J shed 4 bases, and the junction held 11 bases outside the gene matches. The CDR3 DNA is TGTGCCAGCAGCAACCTAGCTAGCGGGAGGGCCTTCACCGGGGAGCTGTTTTTT. It codes for CASSNLASGRAFTGELFF. Full variable domain (missing parts from reference TRBV5-4 and TRBJ2-2): ETGVTQSPTHLIKTRGQQVTLRCSSQSGHNTVSWYQQALGQGPQFIFQYYREEENGRGNFPPRFSGLQFPNYSSELNVNALELDDSALYLCASSNLASGRAFTGELFFGEGSRLTVL.

V is TRBV28 and J is TRBJ1-1, with unresolved D. Germline CDR1 MDHEN, CDR2 SYDVKM. V was clipped by 6 bases and J by 1 base, with 12 bases between them. The CDR3 contains 14 residues. The CDR3 bases are TGTGCCAGCAGCCCTATGGAGTCGAACACTGAAGCTTTCTTT. Amino acids: CASSPMESNTEAFF.